This T cell receptor beta chain is from a study of blood T cell repertoires in COVID-19. In the authors' methods: Nucleated cell number was recorded as an estimate derived from reference gene primer amplification. The protocol was immunoSEQ multiplex PCR, while the TCRdb copy is restricted to in-frame clones and leaves out a portion. D and trimming come from the DNA, and the V and J calls and clone size come from that table. The data show a few hundred thousand clones, around 90% seen once. The CDR3 runs 11 residues. The trim removed 3 bases at V and 7 bases at J, leaving 0 bases unmatched. The receptor comes from a man aged 60 to 69 with acute or convalescent COVID-19. The chain has TRBV12-3 or TRBV12-4 and TRBJ2-7; 7 positions agree with TRBD2. Sequenced sample: peripheral blood. This CDR3 is CASSFGGEQYF. CDR3 bases: TGTGCCAGCAGTTTCGGGGGGGAGCAGTACTTC.